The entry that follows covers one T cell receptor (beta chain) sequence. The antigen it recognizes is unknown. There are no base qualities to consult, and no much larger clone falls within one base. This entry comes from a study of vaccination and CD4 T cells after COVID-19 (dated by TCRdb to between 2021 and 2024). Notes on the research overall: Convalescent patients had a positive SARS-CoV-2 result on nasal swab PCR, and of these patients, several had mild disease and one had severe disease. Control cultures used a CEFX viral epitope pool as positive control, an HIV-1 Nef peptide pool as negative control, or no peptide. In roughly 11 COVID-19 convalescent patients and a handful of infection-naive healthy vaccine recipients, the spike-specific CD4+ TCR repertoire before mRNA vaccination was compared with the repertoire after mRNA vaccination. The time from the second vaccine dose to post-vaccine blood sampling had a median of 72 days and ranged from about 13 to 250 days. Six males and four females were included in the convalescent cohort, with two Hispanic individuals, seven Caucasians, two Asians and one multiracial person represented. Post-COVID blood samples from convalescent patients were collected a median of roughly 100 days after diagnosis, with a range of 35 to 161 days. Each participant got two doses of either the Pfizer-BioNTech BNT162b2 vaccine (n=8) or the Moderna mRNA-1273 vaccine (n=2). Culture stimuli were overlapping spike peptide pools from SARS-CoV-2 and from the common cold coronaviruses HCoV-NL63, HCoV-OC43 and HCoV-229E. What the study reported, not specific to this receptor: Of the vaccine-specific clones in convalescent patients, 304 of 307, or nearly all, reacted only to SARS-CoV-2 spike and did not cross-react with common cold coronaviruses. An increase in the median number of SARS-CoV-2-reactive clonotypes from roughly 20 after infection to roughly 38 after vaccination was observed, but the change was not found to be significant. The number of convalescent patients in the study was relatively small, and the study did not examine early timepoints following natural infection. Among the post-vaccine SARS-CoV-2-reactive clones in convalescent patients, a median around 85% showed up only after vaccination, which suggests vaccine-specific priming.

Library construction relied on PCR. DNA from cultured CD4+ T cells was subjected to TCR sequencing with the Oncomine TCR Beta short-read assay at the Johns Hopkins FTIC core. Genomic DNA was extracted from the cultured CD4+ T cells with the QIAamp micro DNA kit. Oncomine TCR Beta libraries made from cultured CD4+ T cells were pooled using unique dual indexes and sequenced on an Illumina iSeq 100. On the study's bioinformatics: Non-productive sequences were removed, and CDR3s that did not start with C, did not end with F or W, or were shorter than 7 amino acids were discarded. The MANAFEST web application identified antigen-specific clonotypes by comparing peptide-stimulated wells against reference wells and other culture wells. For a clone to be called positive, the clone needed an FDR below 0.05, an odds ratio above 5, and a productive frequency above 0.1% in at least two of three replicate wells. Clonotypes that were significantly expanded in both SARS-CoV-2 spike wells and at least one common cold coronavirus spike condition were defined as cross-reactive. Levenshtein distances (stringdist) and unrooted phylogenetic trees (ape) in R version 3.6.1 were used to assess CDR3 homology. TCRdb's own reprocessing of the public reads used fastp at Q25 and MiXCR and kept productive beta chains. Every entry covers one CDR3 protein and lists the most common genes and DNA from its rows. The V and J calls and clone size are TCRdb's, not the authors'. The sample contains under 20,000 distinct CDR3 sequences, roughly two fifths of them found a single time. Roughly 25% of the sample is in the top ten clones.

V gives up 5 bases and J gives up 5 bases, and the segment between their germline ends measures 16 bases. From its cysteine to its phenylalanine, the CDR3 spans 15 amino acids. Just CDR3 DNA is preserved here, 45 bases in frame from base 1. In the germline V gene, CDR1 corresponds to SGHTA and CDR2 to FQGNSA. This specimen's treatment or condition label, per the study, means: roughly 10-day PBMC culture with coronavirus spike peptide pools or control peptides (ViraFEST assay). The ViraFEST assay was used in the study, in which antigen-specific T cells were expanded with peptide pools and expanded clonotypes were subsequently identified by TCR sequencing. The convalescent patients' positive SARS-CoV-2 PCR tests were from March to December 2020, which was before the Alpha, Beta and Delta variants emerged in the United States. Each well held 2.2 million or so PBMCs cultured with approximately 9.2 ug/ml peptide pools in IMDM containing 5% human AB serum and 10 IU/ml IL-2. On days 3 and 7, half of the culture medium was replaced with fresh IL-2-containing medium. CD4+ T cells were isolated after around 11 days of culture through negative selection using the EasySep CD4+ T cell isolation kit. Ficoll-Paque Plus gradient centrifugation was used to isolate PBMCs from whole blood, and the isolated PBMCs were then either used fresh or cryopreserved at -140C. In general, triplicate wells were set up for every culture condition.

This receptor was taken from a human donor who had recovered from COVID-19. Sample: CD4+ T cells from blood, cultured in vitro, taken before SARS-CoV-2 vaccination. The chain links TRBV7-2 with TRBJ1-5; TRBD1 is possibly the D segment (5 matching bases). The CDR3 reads CASSLGGERYQPQHF. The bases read TGTGCCAGCAGCCTCGGAGGGGAAAGATATCAGCCCCAGCATTTT. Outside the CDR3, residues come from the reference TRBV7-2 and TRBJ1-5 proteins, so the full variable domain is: GAGVSQSPSNKVTEKGKDVELRCDPISGHTALYWYRQSLGQGLEFLIYFQGNSAPDKSGLPSDRFSAERTGGSVSTLTIQRTQQEDSAVYLCASSLGGERYQPQHFGDGTRLSIL.